The 2 T cell receptor beta chains below all came from one sample that was sequenced in a study of cytomegalovirus exposure and HLA in healthy donors. The PCR employed 60 Vbeta primers together with 13 Jbeta primers. The data were produced by immunoSEQ multiplex PCR, yet TCRdb's version contains in-frame clones alone and is incomplete. The sample records approximately 130,000 clones, about two thirds being singletons. Sequencing was done on a sample of PBMCs. Every receptor here comes from a human donor in good health.

V usage is TRBV7-2 and J usage is TRBJ2-4; 7 positions agree with TRBD2. The V and J ends lost 4 bases and 6 bases, in that order; junction bases with no gene match: 9. CDR3 length equals 15 residues. Germline loops: CDR1 SGHTA, CDR2 FQGNSA. CDR3 amino acids: CASSSSLARGNIQYF. CDR3 coding DNA: TGTGCCAGCAGCTCTTCACTAGCGCGGGGAAACATTCAGTACTTC.

CDR3 sequence reads: CASSTYTGGSVEQFF. CDR3 bases: TGTGCCAGCAGTACCTATACAGGGGGCTCGGTTGAGCAGTTCTTC. The rearrangement uses TRBV28 and TRBJ2-1; 9 nucleotides agree with TRBD1. The CDR3 runs 15 residues. The V gene's germline CDR1 is MDHEN and CDR2 SYDVKM. With 5 bases clipped from V and 9 bases from J, the junction kept 11 bases outside the gene matches.